This T cell receptor beta chain was identified during a study of T cells in Graves' hyperthyroidism and ophthalmopathy. The study's findings and limits: Most thyroid clonotypes expanded above 0.001 appeared in blood too.

Note on this clonotype: Its antigen is unknown.

With a duration under 2 months, the hyperthyroidism was newly diagnosed in patients aged 18 to 65. Diagnosis rested on symptoms, serum thyroxine and TRAb, thyroid ultrasound, and orbital computed tomography. Trimming took 4 bases from V and 5 from J, leaving 15 bases between them. The CDR3 consists of 14 residues. Germline CDR1 reads SGHRS; CDR2 reads YFSETQ. The TCR beta CDR3 regions underwent amplification using RNA transcripts as the source. The HTBI primer set drove a first-round RT-PCR of the TCR CDR3. One entry per CDR3 protein results from TCRdb running MiXCR on the multiplex PCR reads. The sample holds about 560,000 distinct CDR3 sequences; about 15% are singletons and the top ten take roughly 13%.

This chain uses TRBV5-1 with TRBJ1-2; D possibly corresponds to TRBD1 (6 bases). What was sequenced was blood. The clonotype originates from a middle-aged woman with Graves' hyperthyroidism. In DNA form, the CDR3 reads TGCGCCAGCAGCGGGGGGGCAGGGTTGTATGGCTACACCTTC. Its protein product is CASSGGAGLYGYTF.